Shown below are 15 T cell receptor beta chains from a single sample sequenced in a study of Ad26.COV2.S vaccination and SARS-CoV-2 variants. Assay used: immunoSEQ multiplex PCR; TCRdb lists only in-frame clones, some missing. The sample holds around 170,000 clones, around nine tenths seen once. The sample here was peripheral blood, taken after recovery from COVID-19. These TCRs come from a human donor who had recovered from COVID-19.

CDR3 DNA sequence: TGTGCCAGCAGTTTGTCCCTATATGAAGCTTTCTTT. Its translation is CASSLSLYEAFF. V and J are TRBV28 and TRBJ1-1; D ambiguous. Looked up from germline, CDR1 is MDHEN and CDR2 is SYDVKM. The CDR3 is made up of 12 amino acids. Trimming left V 3 bases short and J 7 bases short, with 9 bases between.

J is TRBJ2-5 and V is TRBV5-1; D call uncertain. CDR1 SGHRS and CDR2 YFSETQ come from the germline V gene. The length of the CDR3 is 14 residues. Trimming shortened V by 0 bases and J by 1 base, and 7 bases separated the two germline ends. CDR3 DNA sequence: TGCGCCAGCAGCTTGGCCCAGTTCCAAGAGACCCAGTACTTC. Translation gives CASSLAQFQETQYF.

V is TRBV4-1 and J is TRBJ1-2, with TRBD1 identical over 7 bases. This CDR3 is 18 amino acids long. The V segment lost 1 base and the J segment 1 base; nucleotides outside the gene matches: 12. The germline V gene encodes CDR1 MGHRA and CDR2 YSYEKL. Here the CDR3 reads CASSQVLYRGGSNYGYTF. CDR3 nucleotides: TGCGCCAGCAGCCAAGTCCTTTACAGGGGAGGAAGTAACTATGGCTACACCTTC.

V and J are TRBV14 and TRBJ2-1; 7 bases match TRBD1. Germline values: CDR1 SGHDN, CDR2 FVKESK. The CDR3 runs to 14 residues. The ends lost 4 bases at V and 4 bases at J; junction bases unmatched: 4. CDR3 nucleotides: TGTGCCAGCAGCCCCCGGGACAGATACAATGAGCAGTTCTTC. This codes for CASSPRDRYNEQFF.

This chain joins TRBV19 and TRBJ1-2; 10 bases are shared with TRBD1. The CDR3 spans 14 residues. V dropped 6 bases and J dropped 6; count of bases not matched to a gene: 7. Germline V gene sequence: CDR1 LNHDA, CDR2 SQIVND (reference sequence). The CDR3 coding sequence is TGTGCCAGTAGGACGGCCGGGACAGGGGATGGCTACACCTTC. Its protein is CASRTAGTGDGYTF.

This clone came up once. The chain recombines TRBV5-4 with TRBJ2-7; 11 nucleotides agree with TRBD2. Unmatched junction bases numbered 14, after V lost 4 bases and J lost 5 bases. The CDR3 runs 17 residues. CDR1 and CDR2 from the germline V gene are SGHNT and YYREEE (reference sequence). The CDR3 spells CASSKGTSGATRDEQYF. The CDR3 DNA follows: TGTGCCAGCAGCAAAGGGACTAGCGGAGCCACCAGGGACGAGCAGTACTTC.

In regard to this clone: Likely a read error: the CDR3 ends without its conserved phenylalanine or tryptophan. The DNA is left out, because the CDR3 cannot be placed on it with certainty; the CDR3 is given as TCRdb lists it. This chain links TRBV21-1 with TRBJ1-2; the D segment call TRBD1 is taken from the table without a DNA check. TRBV21-1 is flagged as a pseudogene. The CDR3 length is 8 residues, termini included. Here the CDR3 reads CASRLNRV.

The V gene is TRBV2, the J gene TRBJ1-5; D is perhaps TRBD1 (5 bases). Germline CDR1 reads SNHLY; CDR2 reads FYNNEI. V was shortened by 8 bases and J by 0 bases, with 8 bases between the two germline ends. This CDR3 comprises 13 residues. As DNA, the CDR3 is TGTGCCAGCGGGACTAATAGCAATCAGCCCCAGCATTTT. Protein: CASGTNSNQPQHF. The entire variable domain, with the rest obtained from reference TRBV2 and TRBJ1-5, is as follows: EPEVTQTPSHQVTQMGQEVILRCVPISNHLYFYWYRQILGQKVEFLVSFYNNEISEKSEIFDDQFSVERPDGSNFTLKIRSTKLEDSAMYFCASGTNSNQPQHFGDGTRLSIL.

The chain joins TRBV29-1 to TRBJ1-1; tentative D call: TRBD1 (6 bases). V was shortened by 0 bases and J by 6 bases, with 11 bases between the two germline ends. CDR1 is SQVTM and CDR2 is ANQGSEA in the germline V gene. The CDR3 sequence is 13 residues long. CDR3 nucleotides: TGCAGCGTTGAAGATAGGAGGGGGGCTGAAGCTTTCTTT. It is translated as CSVEDRRGAEAFF.

The chain has TRBV9 and TRBJ2-2, with 9 bases that match TRBD2. Germline V gene data show CDR1 as SGDLS and CDR2 as YYNGEE. The CDR3 contains 16 residues. V shed 4 bases, J shed 5 bases, and the junction held 9 bases outside the gene matches. CDR3 amino acids: CASSPRVAGVTGELFF. For the CDR3, the DNA is TGTGCCAGCAGCCCTCGGGTAGCGGGAGTGACCGGGGAGCTGTTTTTT.

The chain combines TRBV7-9 with TRBJ2-1; 10 bases match TRBD2. The CDR3 length is 16 residues. From germline, CDR1 is SEHNR and CDR2 FQNEAQ (reference sequence). The V gene end was trimmed by 0 bases and the J gene end by 8 bases; junction bases not matched to a gene: 7. The CDR3 reads CASSLALAGARDEQFF. Written as DNA, the CDR3 is TGTGCCAGCAGCTTAGCCCTAGCGGGAGCTCGGGATGAGCAGTTCTTC.

The DNA of the CDR3 is TGTGCCAGCAGCGGGCAACTGGGGCCCCGACGTCGTGGCTACACCTTC. Its translation is CASSGQLGPRRRGYTF. The chain recombines TRBV7-9 with TRBJ1-2, with D tentatively TRBD1 (5 bases). The V gene's germline CDR1 is SEHNR and CDR2 FQNEAQ (reference sequence). Trimming stripped 5 bases from V and 7 bases from J, with 23 bases between. The CDR3 is 16 amino acids.

This clone appeared a single time. V is TRBV18 and J is TRBJ1-5; D not certain. V was shortened by 2 bases and J by 5 bases, with 7 bases between the two germline ends. The germline V gene encodes CDR1 KGHSH and CDR2 LQKENI. This CDR3 contains 13 residues. CDR3 DNA: TGTGCCAGCTCACCAACTACAGATCAGCCCCAGCATTTT. Translated, it gives CASSPTTDQPQHF.

This sequence joins TRBV4-1 and TRBJ2-2, with unresolved D. Germline V gene data show CDR1 as MGHRA and CDR2 as YSYEKL. The CDR3 is 13 amino acids. V was pared by 0 bases and J by 5 bases, with 4 bases between. The CDR3 region has the DNA TGCGCCAGCAGCCAAGATTTGACCGGGGAGCTGTTTTTT. Protein: CASSQDLTGELFF.

The chain joins TRBV30 to TRBJ2-1; TRBD1 agrees at 7 bases. This CDR3 contains 14 residues. V lost 3 bases and J lost 0; bases outside the gene matches: 2. The germline CDR1 and CDR2 sequences are GTSNPN and SVGIG (reference sequence). The CDR3 protein is CAWSRDSSYNEQFF. Here the CDR3 DNA reads TGTGCCTGGAGCCGGGACAGCTCCTACAATGAGCAGTTCTTC.